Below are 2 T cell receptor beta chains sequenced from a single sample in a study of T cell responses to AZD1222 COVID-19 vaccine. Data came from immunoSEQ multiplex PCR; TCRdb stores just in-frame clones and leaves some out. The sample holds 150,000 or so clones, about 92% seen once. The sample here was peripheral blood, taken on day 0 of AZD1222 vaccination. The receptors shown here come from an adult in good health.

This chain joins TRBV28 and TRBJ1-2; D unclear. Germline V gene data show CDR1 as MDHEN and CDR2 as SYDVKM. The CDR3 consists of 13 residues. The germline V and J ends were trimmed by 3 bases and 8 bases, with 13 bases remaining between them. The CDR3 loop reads CASSFSHPRGYTF. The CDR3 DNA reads TGTGCCAGCAGTTTCTCACATCCTAGGGGCTACACCTTC.

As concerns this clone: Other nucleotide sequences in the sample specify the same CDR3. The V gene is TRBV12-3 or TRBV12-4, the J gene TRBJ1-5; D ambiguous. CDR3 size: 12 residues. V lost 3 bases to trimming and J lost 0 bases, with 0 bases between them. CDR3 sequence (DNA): TGTGCCAGCAGTTTTAGCAATCAGCCCCAGCATTTT. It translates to CASSFSNQPQHF.